The TCR beta chain described here comes from a study of cytomegalovirus exposure and HLA in healthy donors. The CDR3 sequence is 15 residues long. The ends were cut back, 0 bases at V and 5 bases at J, with 11 bases in the middle. The V gene's germline CDR1 is SGDLS and CDR2 YYNGEE. Broader study findings: Most TCR sequences were uncommon, yet certain public TCRs appeared in many donors. First-cohort TCR clusters were later found to tend to co-occur in the 130 or so validation repertoires.

Data came from immunoSEQ multiplex PCR; TCRdb stores just in-frame clones and leaves some out. Among over 110,000 clones listed, about 90% were seen once. It was the approximately 120-subject validation cohort, separate from the 666-subject first cohort, to which the donors belonged. With respect to this clone: Its matching antigen is unknown.

The clonotype comes from a young man in good health and CMV-seronegative. The sequencing input was PBMCs. The V gene is TRBV9, the J gene TRBJ1-4; perhaps TRBD1 as D (6 bases). CDR3 sequence (DNA): TGTGCCAGCAGCGTAGCTGGGACATACAATGAAAAACTGTTTTTT. It encodes CASSVAGTYNEKLFF.